This T cell receptor (beta chain) emerged from a study of PD-1 blockade in classical Hodgkin lymphoma. Study conclusions and caveats: Nothing has yet pinned down what causes the repertoire differences, possibly disease activity or prior therapy. Diminished baseline TCR diversity has been reported in newly diagnosed patients relative to healthy donors. CD4+ TCR diversity, unlike CD8+, rose significantly by C4D1.

The data were produced by immunoSEQ multiplex PCR, yet TCRdb's version contains in-frame clones alone and is incomplete. The repertoire holds approximately 17,000 clones, with around four fifths as singletons. On this clone itself: No antigen is known for it.

The CDR3 runs to 14 residues. Trimming took 3 bases from V and 5 from J, leaving 14 bases between them. Per the germline V gene, CDR1 is SGHRS and CDR2 is YFSETQ. Brentuximab vedotin exposure varied among the patients, all of whom had relapsed after autologous stem cell transplantation. The authors purified CD4+ T cells from thawed PBMCs by magnetic negative selection. Classification of best responses gave complete response, partial response or progressive disease. The V and J genes are TRBV5-1 and TRBJ2-5, with D perhaps TRBD1 or TRBD2 (5 bases each). The receptor comes from a human donor with classical Hodgkin lymphoma. The sequencing here drew on CD4+ T cells from blood, taken at baseline. CDR3 nucleotides: TGCGCCAGCAGCTCTGGGGGTAGCAGCGAGACCCAGTACTTC. It codes for CASSSGGSSETQYF.